The 30 T cell receptor beta chains presented below share a single source sample, sequenced in a study of neurological immune-mediated disorders. TCRdb reprocessed the 5' RACE reads with MiXCR, giving one entry per CDR3 protein. The sample has 85,000 to 100,000 distinct CDR3 sequences, around 3.4% seen once. The specimen was PBMCs. The source is a woman between 18 and 29 years old with multiple sclerosis.

This clonotype was detected ten times or more. This chain joins TRBV5-1 and TRBJ2-3; 7 positions agree with TRBD1. Germline CDR1 SGHRS, CDR2 YFSETQ. The J segment lost 5 bases and the V segment lost 1 base, leaving 7 bases of the junction unmatched. This CDR3 contains 15 residues. CDR3 nucleotides: TGCGCCAGCAGCTTGTCGACAGGGTGGGTAGATACGCAGTATTTT. It specifies CASSLSTGWVDTQYF. The whole variable domain, remainder taken from reference TRBV5-1 and TRBJ2-3, is KAGVTQTPRYLIKTRGQQVTLSCSPISGHRSVSWYQQTPGQGLQFLFEYFSETQRNKGNFPGRFSGRQFSNSRSEMNVSTLELGDSALYLCASSLSTGWVDTQYFGPGTRLTVL.

This clonotype was observed at least ten times. The J gene is TRBJ2-3, the V gene TRBV5-1; no clear D. Germline CDR1 reads SGHRS; CDR2 reads YFSETQ. V shed 3 bases and J shed 5 bases, with 7 bases lying between them. The CDR3 is 12 amino acids. CDR3 protein: CASSSDLDTQYF. CDR3 DNA sequence: TGCGCCAGCAGCTCCGACTTAGATACGCAGTATTTT.

This clonotype occurred many times. The chain joins TRBV5-1 to TRBJ1-4; perhaps TRBD1 as D (6 bases). V was pared by 1 base and J by 4 bases, with 14 bases between. Germline CDR1 SGHRS, CDR2 YFSETQ. The CDR3 loop spans 16 amino acids. The DNA for the CDR3 is TGCGCCAGCAGCTTGAGACCAGGGGTTTTTAATGAAAAACTGTTTTTT. It encodes CASSLRPGVFNEKLFF.

This clonotype was recorded many times. The rearrangement links TRBV7-9 to TRBJ1-5; weak D call: TRBD1 (6 bases). The CDR3 is 13 amino acids. V lost 5 bases and J 4 bases, leaving 9 bases between the germline ends. Per germline, CDR1 SEHNR and CDR2 FQNEAQ (reference sequence). The CDR3 spells CASSRQENQPQHF. The CDR3, as DNA: TGTGCCAGCAGCCGACAGGAGAATCAGCCCCAGCATTTT.

This clonotype appeared many times. The chain employs TRBV6-5 and TRBJ1-1; D remains ambiguous. V shed 6 bases and J shed 0 bases, with 8 bases lying between them. CDR3 length equals 13 residues. CDR1 is MNHEY, CDR2 SVGAGI, per germline. The CDR3 region has the DNA TGTGCCAGCAGAATCCTAGTGAACACTGAAGCTTTCTTT. It is translated as CASRILVNTEAFF.

To note about this clonotype: One base away lies a much larger clone, so this may be a sequencing read error. The genes are TRBV5-1 and TRBJ2-7; 7 bases are shared with TRBD2. Germline CDR1 SGHRS, CDR2 YFSETQ. This CDR3 region has 13 residues. V lost 4 bases and J lost 6; bases outside the gene matches: 7. CDR3 residues: CASSGWTRVEQYF. The CDR3 DNA reads as TGCGCCAGCAGCGGCTGGACTAGGGTCGAGCAGTACTTC.

This clonotype showed up just a few times. This may come from a read error, since a much larger clone is one base off. This chain connects TRBV6-2 or TRBV6-3 to TRBJ2-4, with 9 bases that match TRBD1. The CDR3 runs 17 residues. Per the germline V gene, CDR1 is MNHEY and CDR2 is SVGEGT. CDR3 in DNA: TGTGCCAGCAGAGCGGGACAGGGAACGAGAATCCAAAAAATTCAGTACTTC. This translates into CASRAGQGTRIQKIQYF.

At least ten counts were recorded for this clonotype. The rearrangement joins TRBV3-1 to TRBJ2-1; 7 nucleotides agree with TRBD2. This CDR3 is built from 16 residues. Trimming took 0 bases from V and 2 from J; bases not matched to a gene: 4. CDR1 is LGHDT and CDR2 is YNNKEL in the germline V gene (reference sequence). The CDR3 loop reads CASSQDVGGTYNEQFF. The CDR3 DNA sequence: TGTGCCAGCAGCCAAGATGTGGGAGGGACCTACAATGAGCAGTTCTTC.

This clonotype was counted ten times or more. The J gene is TRBJ2-2, the V gene TRBV5-1, with D unclear. There are 13 residues in the CDR3. The V and J ends lost 4 bases and 6 bases respectively, with 10 bases between them. Germline lookup yields CDR1 SGHRS and CDR2 YFSETQ. The CDR3: CASSNPGAGELFF. In DNA, the CDR3 is TGCGCCAGCAGCAATCCCGGCGCCGGGGAGCTGTTTTTT.

This clonotype has a count of ten or more. The CDR3 DNA reads TGTGCCAGCGGACCCAGGGTGGGGCAGTTCTTC. Translation gives CASGPRVGQFF. The J gene is TRBJ2-1, the V gene TRBV6-2 or TRBV6-3, with D possibly being TRBD1 (5 bases). The CDR3 loop spans 11 amino acids. Trimming removed 8 bases from V and 12 bases from J, with 14 bases in between. Per germline, CDR1 MNHEY and CDR2 SVGEGT.

CDR3 sequence: CASSVRDGYTF. CDR3 nucleotide sequence: TGTGCCAGCAGTGTCAGAGATGGCTACACCTTC. The chain is built from TRBV2 and TRBJ1-2; no definite D call. V was trimmed by 4 bases and J by 6 bases, leaving 6 bases between them. Germline CDR1 reads SNHLY; CDR2 reads FYNNEI. This CDR3 region has 11 residues.

V is TRBV18 and J is TRBJ2-3, with 12 bases matching TRBD1. The CDR3 runs to 16 residues. With 3 bases clipped from V and 3 bases from J, the junction kept 4 bases outside the gene matches. Germline values: CDR1 KGHSH, CDR2 LQKENI. CDR3: CASSPRDRGLTDTQYF. The CDR3 coding sequence is TGTGCCAGCTCACCCCGGGACAGGGGGCTTACAGATACGCAGTATTTT. The full variable domain, with the rest looked up from reference TRBV18 and TRBJ2-3, is NAGVMQNPRHLVRRRGQEARLRCSPMKGHSHVYWYRQLPEEGLKFMVYLQKENIIDESGMPKERFSAEFPKEGPSILRIQQVVRGDSAAYFCASSPRDRGLTDTQYFGPGTRLTVL.

This clonotype was counted ten times or more. The chain recombines TRBV7-2 with TRBJ2-5; D is possibly TRBD2 (5 bases). The CDR3 loop spans 13 amino acids. CDR1 and CDR2 from the germline V gene are SGHTA and FQGNSA. V was cut by 5 bases and J by 2 bases, with 9 bases left in between. CDR3 nucleotides: TGTGCCAGCAGCAAGCGGTCTCAAGAGACCCAGTACTTC. It codes for CASSKRSQETQYF.

The sample holds many counts of this clonotype. The V gene is TRBV10-1, the J gene TRBJ2-3; 9 bases are shared with TRBD1. This CDR3 is 15 amino acids long. The junction had 4 bases not matched to a gene; V was cut back by 5 bases and J by 1 base. CDR1 is WNHNN and CDR2 is SYGVQD in the germline V gene (reference sequence). The CDR3 DNA sequence: TGCGCCAGCAGTTGGACAGGGGCCGGCACAGATACGCAGTATTTT. Protein: CASSWTGAGTDTQYF.

This clonotype was observed many times. The chain couples TRBV30 to TRBJ1-2; D unresolved. Germline values: CDR1 GTSNPN, CDR2 SVGIG (reference sequence). The V end lost 4 bases, the J end lost 2 bases, and 17 bases lay between the germline ends. The CDR3 spans 15 residues. The CDR3 loop reads CAWNDLNSGNYGYTF. As DNA, the CDR3 is TGTGCCTGGAATGACCTAAACAGCGGAAACTATGGCTACACCTTC.

A few counts support this clonotype. The chain employs TRBV12-3 or TRBV12-4 and TRBJ2-7; D might be TRBD1 (6 bases). Trimming pared 6 bases from V and 2 bases from J, leaving 20 bases between. The CDR3 covers 16 residues. The CDR3 nucleotides read TGTGCCAGCAGCCGAGGGGACACTTCCTATGCCTACGAGCAGTACTTC. The encoded protein is CASSRGDTSYAYEQYF.

This clonotype was observed a few times. This chain connects TRBV4-3 to TRBJ2-2, with D perhaps matching TRBD2 (6 bases). V lost 6 bases, J lost 2 bases, and 10 bases lay in between. The CDR3 length is 14 residues. Germline V gene sequence: CDR1 LGHNA, CDR2 YSLEER. The CDR3 region has the DNA TGCGCCAGCAGACCGGGACTTAACACCGGGGAGCTGTTTTTT. Protein sequence: CASRPGLNTGELFF.

This clonotype was seen repeatedly, ten times or more. The genes are TRBV5-1 and TRBJ2-3; maybe TRBD2 (6 bases). V lost 2 bases and J 0 bases, leaving 16 bases between the germline ends. This CDR3 is built from 17 residues. Germline lookup yields CDR1 SGHRS and CDR2 YFSETQ. CDR3 sequence (DNA): TGCGCCAGCAGCTTTGCCGGGACTGCCACTAGCACAGATACGCAGTATTTT. Translation: CASSFAGTATSTDTQYF.

At least ten counts were recorded for this clonotype. The chain has TRBV25-1 and TRBJ1-1, with D uncertain. Per germline, CDR1 MGHDK and CDR2 SYGVNS. Trimming shortened V by 3 bases and J by 1 base, and 3 bases separated the two germline ends. The CDR3 totals 12 residues. The CDR3 sequence is CASSEGNTEAFF. The CDR3 DNA reads as TGTGCCAGCAGTGAGGGGAACACTGAAGCTTTCTTT.

This clonotype has at least ten counts. The chain joins TRBV20-1 to TRBJ2-3; D ambiguous. The V end was cut by 7 bases, the J end by 2 bases, with 13 bases between. From germline, CDR1 is DFQATT and CDR2 SNEGSKA (reference sequence). The CDR3 extends over 13 amino acids. CDR3 bases: TGCAGTGTTCTCGTTAGGTCCACAGATACGCAGTATTTT. Amino acid sequence: CSVLVRSTDTQYF.

This clonotype came up a few times. V is TRBV20-1 and J is TRBJ2-1; the D gene is possibly TRBD2 (6 bases). V was trimmed by 1 base and J by 4 bases, leaving 11 bases between them. This CDR3 comprises 14 residues. Germline lookup yields CDR1 DFQATT and CDR2 SNEGSKA (reference sequence). CDR3 protein: CSARAGEVYNEQFF. As DNA, the CDR3 is TGCAGTGCTAGAGCGGGGGAGGTTTACAATGAGCAGTTCTTC.

The sample holds many counts of this clonotype. V usage is TRBV18 and J usage is TRBJ2-4; D not certain. The CDR3 is 15 amino acids. Germline CDR1 reads KGHSH; CDR2 reads LQKENI. The ends were cut back, 4 bases at V and 1 base at J, with 11 bases in the middle. The CDR3 reads CASSLTPAAKNIQYF. CDR3 nucleotides: TGTGCCAGCTCACTCACGCCCGCTGCCAAAAACATTCAGTACTTC.

This clonotype was counted at least ten times. The rearrangement joins TRBV20-1 to TRBJ1-5; D remains unclear. Germline V gene lookup returns CDR1 DFQATT and CDR2 SNEGSKA (reference sequence). This CDR3 comprises 15 residues. The V and J ends lost 3 bases and 0 bases respectively, with 12 bases between them. The DNA for the CDR3 is TGCAGTGCTAGTCGTCGACACGCTAGCAATCAGCCCCAGCATTTT. It translates to CSASRRHASNQPQHF.

The chain links TRBV19 to TRBJ2-2; tentative D call: TRBD1 (5 bases). The CDR3 is 17 residues long. Trimming left V 6 bases short and J 0 bases short, with 17 bases between. Per the germline V gene, CDR1 is LNHDA and CDR2 is SQIVND (reference sequence). The CDR3 sequence is CASREEAGSSNTGELFF. CDR3 DNA sequence: TGTGCCAGTAGGGAAGAGGCAGGGTCGTCGAACACCGGGGAGCTGTTTTTT.

This clonotype was found a few times. The CDR3 DNA sequence: TGTGCCAGCAGTGACGGGGGTTCCTATAATTCACCCCTCCACTTT. This gives the protein CASSDGGSYNSPLHF. This chain uses TRBV25-1 with TRBJ1-6; D possibly corresponds to TRBD1 (5 bases). The CDR3 has 15 amino acids. V lost 3 bases and J 1 base, leaving 7 bases between the germline ends. The V gene's germline CDR1 is MGHDK and CDR2 SYGVNS. The full variable domain, its missing parts supplied by reference TRBV25-1 and TRBJ1-6, is EADIYQTPRYLVIGTGKKITLECSQTMGHDKMYWYQQDPGMELHLIHYSYGVNSTEKGDLSSESTVSRIRTEHFPLTLESARPSHTSQYLCASSDGGSYNSPLHFGNGTRLTVT.

The table lists this clonotype with many counts. V is TRBV5-1 and J is TRBJ1-4; TRBD1 aligns across 7 bases. The ends lost 4 bases at V and 8 bases at J; junction bases unmatched: 5. The CDR3 is 13 amino acids. Germline loops: CDR1 SGHRS, CDR2 YFSETQ. The CDR3 here is CASSPTGEEKLFF. CDR3 DNA: TGCGCCAGCAGCCCTACAGGGGAAGAAAAACTGTTTTTT. Drawing the rest from reference TRBV5-1 and TRBJ1-4, the complete variable domain is KAGVTQTPRYLIKTRGQQVTLSCSPISGHRSVSWYQQTPGQGLQFLFEYFSETQRNKGNFPGRFSGRQFSNSRSEMNVSTLELGDSALYLCASSPTGEEKLFFGSGTQLSVL.

Remarks on this clonotype: A much bigger clone sits one base away, suggesting this may be a read error. CDR3 nucleotides: TGTGCCAGCAAACTACAGGGCACTTTGGGCTATGGCTACACCTTC. Its protein product is CASKLQGTLGYGYTF. The V call is TRBV12-3 or TRBV12-4, the J call TRBJ1-2, with D maybe TRBD1 (6 bases). This CDR3 region has 15 residues. V was pared by 7 bases and J by 4 bases, with 19 bases between.

This clonotype was seen ten or more times. The J gene is TRBJ2-7, the V gene TRBV11-2; D is ambiguous. Germline V lookup: CDR1 SGHAT, CDR2 FQNNGV. The CDR3 length is 15 residues. The germline V and J ends were trimmed by 4 bases and 0 bases, with 13 bases remaining between them. For the CDR3, the DNA is TGTGCCAGCAGCTACCTAGGAGACAACTCCTACGAGCAGTACTTC. As protein: CASSYLGDNSYEQYF.

This clonotype was detected ten times or more. This chain uses TRBV5-1 with TRBJ2-7, with 8 nucleotides matching TRBD1. CDR1 SGHRS and CDR2 YFSETQ come from the germline V gene. This CDR3 region has 14 residues. The V segment lost 4 bases and the J segment 2 bases; nucleotides outside the gene matches: 5. The CDR3 DNA sequence: TGCGCCAGCAGCCAGACAGGGGTGACCTACGAGCAGTACTTC. This codes for CASSQTGVTYEQYF. Supplemented by reference TRBV5-1 and TRBJ2-7, the full variable domain reads KAGVTQTPRYLIKTRGQQVTLSCSPISGHRSVSWYQQTPGQGLQFLFEYFSETQRNKGNFPGRFSGRQFSNSRSEMNVSTLELGDSALYLCASSQTGVTYEQYFGPGTRLTVT.

At least ten counts were recorded for this clonotype. The gene calls are TRBV5-1 and TRBJ2-5; 8 bases are shared with TRBD1. CDR3 length equals 15 residues. The germline CDR1 and CDR2 sequences are SGHRS and YFSETQ. With V trimmed by 4 bases and J by 2 bases, 7 bases remained unmatched. CDR3 DNA sequence: TGCGCCAGCAGCCCTCGACAGGGGTCTCAAGAGACCCAGTACTTC. It codes for CASSPRQGSQETQYF.